The rows below give T cell receptor beta chains drawn from one sample of a study of regulatory T cells in long-lasting Graves disease. A single record per CDR3 protein comes from TCRdb applying MiXCR to the multiplex PCR reads. Among under 800,000 distinct CDR3 sequences listed, roughly 15% were seen once. These data were also reused for a study on T cells in Graves' hyperthyroidism and ophthalmopathy.

Here the sequenced sample was peripheral blood mononuclear cells (PBMCs), taken at new diagnosis, from a patient treated with antithyroid drugs. The origin of the receptors is a woman in her twenties or thirties with Graves disease. Each CDR3 is given with its conserved first and last residue. A D gene is named only where the DNA matches it firmly. Not every row has a clone size; where given, it reads once, few, many or a size class.

V gene	CDR3 length	J gene	D gene	clone size	CDR3 DNA	CDR3 protein
TRBV3-1	15	TRBJ2-1	.	many	TGTGCCAGCAGCCCATCTCGGGGAGCCAACAATGAGCAGTTCTTC	CASSPSRGANNEQFF
TRBV4-1	16	TRBJ2-5	.	few	TGTGCCAGCAGCCAGGGGGGGGGGAGGAGGGAGGAGACCCAGTACTTC	CASSQGGGRREETQYF
TRBV3-1	16	TRBJ1-4	TRBD1	few	TGTGCCAGCAGCCAAGCCCCCGGGACAGGGGTAGAAAAACTGTTTTTT	CASSQAPGTGVEKLFF
TRBV20-1	13	TRBJ1-2	TRBD1	many	TGCAGTGAGCGGGACAGAGCTAACTATGGCTACACCTTC	CSERDRANYGYTF
TRBV18	13	TRBJ2-3	.	many	TGTGCCAGCTCACCAACCCCTGGCGATACGCAGTATTTT	CASSPTPGDTQYF
TRBV20-1	18	TRBJ2-7	TRBD2	.	TGCAGTGCTACGGGGAGGACTAGCGGGAATGAGAGGTTGAACGAGCAGTACTTC	CSATGRTSGNERLNEQYF
TRBV7-3	14	TRBJ2-1	.	few	TGTGCCAGCAGCTTGAGCAGGGACGGGAGTGAGCAGTTCTTC	CASSLSRDGSEQFF
TRBV20-1	14	TRBJ1-6	.	few	TGCAGTGCTAGAGATCTGGGGGGGAATTCACCCCTCCACTTT	CSARDLGGNSPLHF
TRBV12-3/TRBV12-4	15	TRBJ1-2	.	many	TGTGCCAGCAGTTACCAATCGACGGACGACTATGGCTACACCTTC	CASSYQSTDDYGYTF
TRBV15	16	TRBJ1-6	.	few	TGTGCCACCAGCAGAGATCCGGGGGCAGGAGGATCACCCCTCCACTTT	CATSRDPGAGGSPLHF
TRBV18	12	TRBJ1-1	.	few	TGTGCCAGCTCGCGATACAGTGATGAAGCTTTCTTT	CASSRYSDEAFF
TRBV10-3	14	TRBJ1-1	.	many	TGTGCCACCCATAACGGGGGCCTCAACACTGAAGCTTTCTTT	CATHNGGLNTEAFF
TRBV3-1	13	TRBJ1-4	.	.	TGTGCCAGCAGCCAACTCATATTCGAAAAACTGTTTTTT	CASSQLIFEKLFF
TRBV20-1	15	TRBJ2-5	TRBD2	.	TGCAGTGCCACCAATCCCGCGGGAGCGGTAGAGACCCAGTACTTC	CSATNPAGAVETQYF
TRBV6-5	16	TRBJ2-7	TRBD2	many	TGTGCCAGCAGTTACTCGGGACTAGCGGACTCCTACGAGCAGTACTTC	CASSYSGLADSYEQYF
TRBV7-2	14	TRBJ2-5	.	many	TGTGCCAGCAGCTTAGCTCAGATCCAAGAGACCCAGTACTTC	CASSLAQIQETQYF
TRBV3-1	14	TRBJ1-4	.	few	TGTGCCAGCAGCCCGGACCCTGTGTGGGAAAAACTGTTTTTT	CASSPDPVWEKLFF
TRBV19	16	TRBJ1-3	.	.	TGTGCCAGTACCATGGGTGGATTGTACTCTGGAAACACCATATATTTT	CASTMGGLYSGNTIYF
TRBV5-6	16	TRBJ2-5	.	many	TGTGCCAGCAGCTTGGGTCAAGGAGGGCTCAAGCAGACCCAGTACTTC	CASSLGQGGLKQTQYF
TRBV29-1	12	TRBJ1-3	.	many	TGCAGCGTCGCAAAAAACGGAAACACCATATATTTT	CSVAKNGNTIYF
TRBV20-1	15	TRBJ2-7	.	once	TGCAGTGCTAGATCCCCGGGCCTAAATTCCTACGAGCAGTACTTC	CSARSPGLNSYEQYF
TRBV6-1	15	TRBJ2-3	.	few	TGTGCCAGCAGTGAAAGTTTCGTGACTTCAGATACGCAGTATTTT	CASSESFVTSDTQYF
TRBV12-3/TRBV12-4	15	TRBJ1-4	.	many	TGTGCCAGCAGTTTAGCCCCCGGGGATGCTGAAAAACTGTTTTTT	CASSLAPGDAEKLFF
TRBV7-3	17	TRBJ2-7	.	.	TGTGCCAGCAGCTTAACGGGCGATTGGGGAGCAACCTACGAGCAGTACTTC	CASSLTGDWGATYEQYF
TRBV19	14	TRBJ2-1	.	many	TGTGCCAGCTCCGACGGTCCCTCCTACAATGAGCAGTTCTTC	CASSDGPSYNEQFF
TRBV6-1	8	TRBJ1-2	.	.	TGTGCCAGCAGTGAAAGACGCTTC	CASSERRF
TRBV29-1	15	TRBJ2-1	TRBD2	few	TGCAGCGTTCAGCCGGGACTAGCGGCCTACAATGAGCAGTTCTTC	CSVQPGLAAYNEQFF
TRBV29-1	12	TRBJ1-1	.	.	TGCAGCGTCGCCACACTGAACACTGAAGCTTTCTTT	CSVATLNTEAFF
TRBV9	18	TRBJ2-3	.	.	TGTGCCAGCAGCGTTGGTGGTATTTCGGCGTCTAGCACAGATACGCAGTATTTT	CASSVGGISASSTDTQYF
TRBV28	15	TRBJ2-1	TRBD2	many	TGTGCCAGCAGACTAGCGGGACCCGCCTACAATGAGCAGTTCTTC	CASRLAGPAYNEQFF
TRBV19	16	TRBJ2-4	.	many	TGTGCCAGTAGTATGGTGGGCGATTCGGCCAAAAACATTCAGTACTTC	CASSMVGDSAKNIQYF
TRBV19	15	TRBJ1-5	TRBD1	.	TGTGCCAGTAGTATCGACAGGGTTAGCAATCAGCCCCAGCATTTT	CASSIDRVSNQPQHF
TRBV28	14	TRBJ2-3	.	many	TGTGCCAGCACCCTCGGACTAAACACAGATACGCAGTATTTT	CASTLGLNTDTQYF
TRBV7-8	16	TRBJ2-7	.	.	TGTGCCAGCACCCAACTCGGAGGCTTAAAGGGCTACGAGCAGTACTTC	CASTQLGGLKGYEQYF
TRBV6-1	16	TRBJ1-6	TRBD1	many	TGTGCCAGCAGACGGACCGGGACAGGGGATTATTCACCCCTCCACTTT	CASRRTGTGDYSPLHF
TRBV5-1	13	TRBJ1-4	.	many	TGCGCCAGCAGCTTGGACACTAATGAAAAACTGTTTTTT	CASSLDTNEKLFF
TRBV5-8	16	TRBJ1-5	TRBD1	few	TGTGCCAGCAGCTTGGGACAGGGTAGTAGCAATCAGCCCCAGCATTTT	CASSLGQGSSNQPQHF
TRBV29-1	17	TRBJ1-2	.	many	TGCAGCGTTGAGAATCTTTCCCAATCTGACAGTCTCTATGGCTACACCTTC	CSVENLSQSDSLYGYTF
TRBV7-9	13	TRBJ2-5	.	many	TGTGCCAGCAGCTCGACCGAAGAAGAGACCCAGTACTTC	CASSSTEEETQYF
TRBV10-2	12	TRBJ1-1	.	.	TGCGCCAGCAGTGTGGGGAGGGCTGAAGCTTTCTTT	CASSVGRAEAFF
TRBV15	15	TRBJ2-1	TRBD2	many	TGTGCCACCAGCTCGCGGACTAGCGGTAACAATGAGCAGTTCTTC	CATSSRTSGNNEQFF
TRBV6-5	17	TRBJ1-6	.	many	TGTGCCAGCAGTTACTCGGGGGGGCGAATGCATAATTCACCCCTCCACTTT	CASSYSGGRMHNSPLHF
TRBV6-1	13	TRBJ1-1	.	many	TGTGCCTCGACCAGGGGTTGGTCCACTGAAGCTTTCTTT	CASTRGWSTEAFF
TRBV28	16	TRBJ1-2	TRBD1	few	TGTGCCACACAAGACCCCCGGGCAGGGGGCAACTATGGCTACACCTTC	CATQDPRAGGNYGYTF
TRBV25-1	13	TRBJ1-6	.	few	TGTGCCAGCATCGGGGTGGGGGATTCACCCCTCCACTTT	CASIGVGDSPLHF
TRBV7-3	14	TRBJ2-5	.	.	TGTGCCAGCAGCTTAGGGCCCCGGATGGAGACCCAGTACTTC	CASSLGPRMETQYF
TRBV24-1	14	TRBJ2-2	.	.	TGTGCCACCAGTGATTTTTCGGGCACCTGGGAGCTGTTTTTT	CATSDFSGTWELFF
TRBV19	15	TRBJ2-2	TRBD1	.	TGTGCCAGTAGTATATCACAGGGGGCTATCGGGGAGCTGTTTTTT	CASSISQGAIGELFF
TRBV7-3	15	TRBJ2-3	.	.	TGTGCCAGCAGCTTTAGCGGAGGCAGCACAGATACGCAGTATTTT	CASSFSGGSTDTQYF
TRBV28	17	TRBJ2-5	TRBD2	many	TGTGCCAGCAGTTTAGTTACGGCTAGCGGGTACCAAGAGACCCAGTACTTC	CASSLVTASGYQETQYF
TRBV7-2	15	TRBJ2-7	.	.	TGTGCCAGCAGCTCCAGGGCCGCCGTCTCCTACGAGCAGTACTTC	CASSSRAAVSYEQYF
TRBV5-1	16	TRBJ2-3	.	.	TGCGCCAGCAGCTTTGTCGGGGTTGGGTTCGCAGATACGCAGTATTTT	CASSFVGVGFADTQYF
TRBV9	17	TRBJ2-3	.	many	TGTGCCAGCAGCGCGGAGGGGGTCGGACTCGGCACAGATACGCAGTATTTT	CASSAEGVGLGTDTQYF